A single T cell receptor (beta chain) is shown here with its context. Its target is not known. The data belong to a study of T cell responses to AZD1222 COVID-19 vaccine. About the research overall: Recipients boosted at about 4 weeks or about 12 weeks are pooled. Findings and limits, study-wide: Regions 160-218 and 743-854 held dominance among vaccine-associated CD4 TCRs, which spanned spike. No repertoire was sampled before or during the peak T cell response, only after it. Clonal diversity may have been underestimated, and the donors were mostly white British, with more females than males.

The protocol was immunoSEQ multiplex PCR, while the TCRdb copy is restricted to in-frame clones and leaves out a portion. The sample shows about 140,000 clones, over 75% of them seen only once. Sequenced here: peripheral blood, sampled on day 0 of AZD1222 vaccination. The TCR sequence derives from an adult in good health.

The CDR3: CASSEQWDNNSPLHF. The CDR3 region has the DNA TGTGCCAGCAGTGAACAATGGGACAATAATTCACCCCTCCACTTT. The chain is built from TRBV2 and TRBJ1-6, with D perhaps TRBD1 (6 bases). Per the germline V gene, CDR1 is SNHLY and CDR2 is FYNNEI. CDR3 length: 15 amino acids. Trimming pared 2 bases from V and 5 bases from J, leaving 10 bases between.